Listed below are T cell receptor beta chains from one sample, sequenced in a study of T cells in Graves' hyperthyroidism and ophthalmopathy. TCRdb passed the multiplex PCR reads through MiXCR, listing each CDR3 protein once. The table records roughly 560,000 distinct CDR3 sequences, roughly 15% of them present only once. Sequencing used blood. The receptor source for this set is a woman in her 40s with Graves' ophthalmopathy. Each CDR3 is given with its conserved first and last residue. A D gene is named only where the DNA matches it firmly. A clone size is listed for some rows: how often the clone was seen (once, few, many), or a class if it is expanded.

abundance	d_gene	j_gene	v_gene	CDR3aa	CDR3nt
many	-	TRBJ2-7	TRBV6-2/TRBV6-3	CASSSRPGEQYF	TGTGCCAGCAGTTCGAGACCGGGGGAGCAGTACTTC
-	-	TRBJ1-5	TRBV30	CAWSTRGYNQPQHF	TGTGCCTGGAGCACAAGAGGTTACAATCAGCCCCAGCATTTT
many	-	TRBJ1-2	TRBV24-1	CATSDSGYGYTF	TGTGCCACCAGTGATTCCGGCTATGGCTACACCTTC
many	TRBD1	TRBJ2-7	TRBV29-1	CSVRGYAKPGQVPLGEQYF	TGCAGCGTTCGGGGTTACGCCAAACCGGGACAGGTTCCCCTTGGGGAGCAGTACTTC
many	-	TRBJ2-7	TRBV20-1	CSARDSTGGLEQYF	TGCAGTGCTAGAGATTCGACCGGAGGTCTCGAGCAGTACTTC
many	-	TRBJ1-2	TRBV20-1	CSARSRHPGPKLSGYTF	TGCAGTGCTAGATCTCGCCATCCGGGACCGAAACTTTCTGGCTACACCTTC
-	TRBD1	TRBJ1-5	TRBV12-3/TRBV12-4	CASSLGTGEDVSNQPQHF	TGTGCCAGCAGTTTGGGGACAGGGGAGGACGTAAGCAATCAGCCCCAGCATTTT
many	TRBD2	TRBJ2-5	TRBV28	CASSRTSGYQETQYF	TGTGCCAGCAGTAGGACTAGCGGGTACCAAGAGACCCAGTACTTC
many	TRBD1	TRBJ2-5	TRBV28	CASSFTEKGARETQYF	TGTGCCAGCAGTTTTACGGAGAAGGGGGCACGAGAGACCCAGTACTTC
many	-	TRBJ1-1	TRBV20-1	CSVNIRGLNTEAFF	TGCAGTGTTAATATTCGGGGGCTGAACACTGAAGCTTTCTTT
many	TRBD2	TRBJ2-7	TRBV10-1	CASSERLAGDEQYF	TGCGCCAGCAGTGAAAGGCTAGCGGGAGACGAGCAGTACTTC
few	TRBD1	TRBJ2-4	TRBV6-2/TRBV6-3	CASSPPSRRTGQVGKNIQYF	TGTGCCAGCAGTCCACCCTCTAGGCGGACAGGACAAGTTGGCAAAAACATTCAGTACTTC
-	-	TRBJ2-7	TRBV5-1	CASSVNRESEQYF	TGCGCCAGCAGCGTGAACAGGGAGAGCGAGCAGTACTTC
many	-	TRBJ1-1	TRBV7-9	CASSFGFELNTEAFF	TGTGCCAGCAGCTTCGGCTTCGAGTTGAACACTGAAGCTTTCTTT
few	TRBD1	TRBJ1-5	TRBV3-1	CASSQGIRQGAYQPQHF	TGTGCCAGCAGCCAAGGTATCCGACAGGGAGCCTATCAGCCCCAGCATTTT
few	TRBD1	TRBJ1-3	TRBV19	CASREGTASSGNTIYF	TGTGCCAGTAGGGAAGGGACAGCATCCTCTGGAAACACCATATATTTT
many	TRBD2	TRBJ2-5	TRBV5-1	CASSLGLAGGGKTQYF	TGCGCCAGCAGCTTGGGACTAGCGGGAGGTGGAAAGACCCAGTACTTC
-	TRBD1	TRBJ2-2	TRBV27	CASSLRQGRGELFF	TGTGCCAGCAGTTTAAGACAGGGACGCGGGGAGCTGTTTTTT
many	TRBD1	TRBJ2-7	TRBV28	CASSPRTGSYYEQYF	TGTGCCAGCAGTCCTCGGACAGGGTCCTACTACGAGCAGTACTTC
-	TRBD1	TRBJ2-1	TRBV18	CASSPDRGNNEQFF	TGTGCCAGCTCGCCCGACAGGGGGAACAATGAGCAGTTCTTC
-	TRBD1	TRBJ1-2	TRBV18	CASSESGQGLTGYTF	TGTGCCAGCTCAGAGAGTGGACAGGGGTTGACTGGCTACACCTTC
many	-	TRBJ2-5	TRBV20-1	CSASRLEETQYF	TGCAGTGCTTCTCGACTAGAAGAGACCCAGTACTTC
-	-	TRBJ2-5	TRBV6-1	CASSEVKEQYTPNWETQYF	TGTGCCAGCAGCGAAGTAAAGGAACAGTATACCCCTAATTGGGAGACCCAGTACTTC
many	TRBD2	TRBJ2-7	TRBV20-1	CSARDSGGRSAYEQYF	TGCAGTGCTAGAGATTCTGGCGGGAGGAGCGCCTACGAGCAGTACTTC
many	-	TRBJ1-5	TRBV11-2	CASSLDGGSYQPQHF	TGTGCCAGCAGCTTAGATGGGGGCAGCTATCAGCCCCAGCATTTT
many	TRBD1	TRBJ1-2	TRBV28	CASNQGARFNYGYTF	TGTGCCAGCAACCAGGGGGCAAGGTTTAACTATGGCTACACCTTC
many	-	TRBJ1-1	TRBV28	CASSLRGYMNTEAFF	TGTGCCAGCAGTTTAAGGGGGTACATGAACACTGAAGCTTTCTTT
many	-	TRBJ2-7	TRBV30	CAWTGGSSYEQYF	TGTGCCTGGACAGGGGGGAGCTCCTACGAGCAGTACTTC
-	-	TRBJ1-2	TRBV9	CASSARLGYGYTF	TGTGCCAGCAGCGCCCGACTTGGCTATGGCTACACCTTC
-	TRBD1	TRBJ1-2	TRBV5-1	CATRTGASGYTF	TGCGCCACCCGGACAGGGGCCTCTGGCTACACCTTC
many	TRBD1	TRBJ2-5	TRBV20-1	CSARAMGTGGWETQYF	TGCAGTGCTAGAGCCATGGGAACAGGGGGCTGGGAGACCCAGTACTTC
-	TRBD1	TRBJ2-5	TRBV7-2	CASSSQGVVKTQYF	TGTGCCAGCAGCTCACAGGGGGTAGTAAAGACCCAGTACTTC
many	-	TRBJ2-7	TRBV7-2	CASSLLPDGGITYEQYF	TGTGCCAGCAGCTTACTCCCCGATGGCGGCATTACCTACGAGCAGTACTTC
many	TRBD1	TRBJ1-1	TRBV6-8	CASRGDSGEAFF	TGTGCCAGCAGGGGGGACAGCGGTGAAGCTTTCTTT
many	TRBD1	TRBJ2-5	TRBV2	CASTGTAKETQYF	TGTGCCAGCACCGGGACAGCGAAAGAGACCCAGTACTTC
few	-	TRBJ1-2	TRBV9	CASSVLLGEGYTF	TGTGCCAGCAGCGTATTGTTAGGGGAGGGCTACACCTTC
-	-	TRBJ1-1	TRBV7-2	CASSRPTGYTEAFF	TGTGCCAGCAGTCGTCCGACAGGATACACTGAAGCTTTCTTT
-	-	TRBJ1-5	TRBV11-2	CASRRDGHNQPQHF	TGTGCCAGCCGCCGGGACGGCCACAATCAGCCCCAGCATTTT
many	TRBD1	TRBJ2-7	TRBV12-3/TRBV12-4	CASSFRQGNNEQYF	TGTGCCAGCAGTTTTCGACAGGGGAACAACGAGCAGTACTTC
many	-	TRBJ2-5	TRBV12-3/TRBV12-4	CASSFFQDFGQETQYF	TGTGCCAGCAGTTTTTTCCAGGATTTCGGTCAAGAGACCCAGTACTTC
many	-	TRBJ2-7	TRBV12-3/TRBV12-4	CASSLGDSREQYF	TGTGCCAGCAGTTTAGGAGACAGTCGCGAGCAGTACTTC